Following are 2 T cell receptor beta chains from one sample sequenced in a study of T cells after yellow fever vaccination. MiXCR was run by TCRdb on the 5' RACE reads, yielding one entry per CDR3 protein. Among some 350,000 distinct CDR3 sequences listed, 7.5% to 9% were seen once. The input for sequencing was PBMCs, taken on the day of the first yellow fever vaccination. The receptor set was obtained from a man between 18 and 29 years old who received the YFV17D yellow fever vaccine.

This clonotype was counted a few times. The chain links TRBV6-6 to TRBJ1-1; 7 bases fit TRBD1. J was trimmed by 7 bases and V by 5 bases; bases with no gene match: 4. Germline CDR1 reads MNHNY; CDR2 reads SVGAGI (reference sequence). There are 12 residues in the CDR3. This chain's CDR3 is CASSARGNEAFF. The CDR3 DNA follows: TGTGCCAGCAGTGCCAGGGGGAATGAAGCTTTCTTT.

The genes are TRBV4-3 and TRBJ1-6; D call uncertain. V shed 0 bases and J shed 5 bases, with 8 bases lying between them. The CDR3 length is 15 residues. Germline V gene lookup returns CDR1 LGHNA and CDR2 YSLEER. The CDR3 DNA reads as TGCGCCAGCAGCCAAGAGGGTTGGGATAATTCACCCCTCCACTTT. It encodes CASSQEGWDNSPLHF.